This T cell receptor beta chain is drawn from a study of graft-versus-host responses after intestinal transplantation. Study background: Multivisceral, liver-intestinal, or isolated intestinal grafts were transplanted into recipients. The study gave all recipients anti-thymocyte globulin induction, then tacrolimus and steroids for about 3 years. Study-wide points: GvH clones occurred in recipient marrow; some first appeared in ileum or blood. With peak circulating GvH clone levels came an association with early post-transplant HvG declines.

Concerning this clone itself: Its antigen is unknown.

Germline V gene data show CDR1 as LGHNT and CDR2 as FRNRAP. V dropped 3 bases and J dropped 5 bases, with 22 bases sitting between them. The CDR3 runs to 17 residues. Sequencing was performed with immunoSEQ multiplex PCR; in TCRdb, only in-frame clones are kept and a portion is missing. Among approximately 97,000 clones listed, roughly 90% were seen once. V is TRBV12-5 and J is TRBJ1-2; no reliable D call. The TCR comes from a human donor who was the organ donor for an intestinal transplant. The input for sequencing was unstimulated CD8+ T cells sorted from spleen or lymph node cells, taken before transplant. The CDR3 loop is CASGFDIKLALNYGYTF. CDR3 bases: TGTGCTAGTGGTTTCGACATAAAGTTGGCACTGAATTATGGCTACACCTTC.